These 20 T cell receptor beta chains were all obtained from the same sample, sequenced in a study of cytomegalovirus exposure and HLA in healthy donors. The PCR ran on 60 Vbeta and 13 Jbeta primers. Data came from immunoSEQ multiplex PCR; TCRdb stores just in-frame clones and leaves some out. The repertoire has about 200,000 clones, over 75% of them found once; the top ten carry under 0.25%. Sequences were obtained from PBMCs. These receptors all stem from a girl aged 2 to 10 in good health and CMV-seronegative.

The chain carries TRBV29-1 and TRBJ2-2; 7 positions agree with TRBD1. Trimming at V came to 7 bases and at J to 5 bases, leaving 7 bases not matched to a gene. This CDR3 is 13 amino acids long. Germline assignment: CDR1 SQVTM and CDR2 ANQGSEA. CDR3 sequence (DNA): TGCAGCGCTACAGGGGTGGGGACCGGGGAGCTGTTTTTT. It codes for CSATGVGTGELFF.

The chain carries TRBV19 and TRBJ2-7; D ambiguous. The CDR3 runs 15 residues. Trimming stripped 0 bases from V and 2 bases from J, with 11 bases between. Germline CDR1 LNHDA, CDR2 SQIVND (reference sequence). CDR3 DNA: TGTGCCAGTAGTATAGAGGCCGGGTCAACCTACGAGCAGTACTTC. This codes for CASSIEAGSTYEQYF.

This chain uses TRBV30 with TRBJ2-7; 7 bases are a match to TRBD1. Per the germline V gene, CDR1 is GTSNPN and CDR2 is SVGIG (reference sequence). The length of the CDR3 is 12 residues. Trimming cost V 2 bases and J 6 bases; bases outside gene matches: 4. The DNA for the CDR3 is TGTGCCTGGAGTCGGACAGGTCCCGAGCAGTACTTC. Translation gives CAWSRTGPEQYF.

The V and J genes are TRBV13 and TRBJ2-3, with D perhaps TRBD2 (6 bases). Deletions cut 7 bases from V and 4 bases from J, with 15 bases between. The CDR3 is 14 amino acids. From germline, CDR1 is PRHDT and CDR2 FYEKMQ (reference sequence). Written as DNA, the CDR3 is TGTGCCAGCACCGGGAGACAGTCGGCAGATACGCAGTATTTT. It yields the protein CASTGRQSADTQYF.

This clone has a handful of counts. This sequence joins TRBV2 and TRBJ1-2; the D gene is possibly TRBD1 (6 bases). Germline V CDR1 and CDR2: SNHLY, FYNNEI. The length of the CDR3 is 13 residues. V was trimmed by 7 bases and J by 8 bases, leaving 17 bases between them. This chain's CDR3 is CASMVNRESGYTF. The DNA for the CDR3 is TGTGCCAGCATGGTAAACAGGGAAAGCGGCTACACCTTC.

V usage is TRBV6-5 and J usage is TRBJ2-7; tentatively, D is TRBD2 (5 bases). The CDR3 extends over 13 amino acids. Germline V gene lookup returns CDR1 MNHEY and CDR2 SVGAGI. The V and J ends lost 0 bases and 6 bases respectively, with 9 bases between them. CDR3 DNA: TGTGCCAGCAGTTACTCGAGAGGGAGCGAGCAGTACTTC. Its translation is CASSYSRGSEQYF.

This chain uses TRBV9 with TRBJ2-1; possible D gene TRBD2, 6 bases. Per the germline V gene, CDR1 is SGDLS and CDR2 is YYNGEE. The CDR3 has 17 amino acids. V lost 0 bases to trimming and J lost 4 bases, with 17 bases between them. CDR3 nucleotide sequence: TGTGCCAGCAGCGTAGAGGCTAGCGAGCTACTATACAATGAGCAGTTCTTC. This translates into CASSVEASELLYNEQFF. The full variable domain, completed using reference TRBV9 and TRBJ2-1, is DSGVTQTPKHLITATGQRVTLRCSPRSGDLSVYWYQQSLDQGLQFLIQYYNGEERAKGNILERFSAQQFPDLHSELNLSSLELGDSALYFCASSVEASELLYNEQFFGPGTRLTVL.

The chain combines TRBV6-1 with TRBJ1-5; D possibly corresponds to TRBD1 (5 bases). Trimming pared 4 bases from V and 0 bases from J, leaving 13 bases between. The germline V gene has CDR1 MNHNS and CDR2 SASEGT. The CDR3 has 16 amino acids. CDR3 sequence: CASSGRQLYSNQPQHF. For the CDR3, the DNA is TGTGCCAGCAGTGGGAGACAGCTTTATAGCAATCAGCCCCAGCATTTT.

V and J are TRBV19 and TRBJ2-3, with TRBD2 as a possible D gene (6 bases). The CDR3 sequence is 18 residues long. The ends were cut back, 5 bases at V and 0 bases at J, with 21 bases in the middle. Germline CDR1 and CDR2: LNHDA and SQIVND (reference sequence). The CDR3 is CASSSDFAGRPSTDTQYF. DNA of the CDR3: TGTGCCAGTAGTTCGGACTTCGCGGGAAGACCTAGCACAGATACGCAGTATTTT. Full variable domain (rest looked up from reference TRBV19 and TRBJ2-3): DGGITQSPKYLFRKEGQNVTLSCEQNLNHDAMYWYRQDPGQGLRLIYYSQIVNDFQKGDIAEGYSVSREKKESFPLTVTSAQKNPTAFYLCASSSDFAGRPSTDTQYFGPGTRLTVL.

The sample holds a few counts of this clone. This chain connects TRBV19 to TRBJ2-3; 7 nucleotides line up with TRBD2. The ends lost 4 bases at V and 1 base at J; junction bases unmatched: 2. In germline, CDR1 is LNHDA, CDR2 SQIVND (reference sequence). The CDR3 sequence is 14 residues long. The CDR3 bases are TGTGCCAGTAGTAGGGCGGGGGGCACAGATACGCAGTATTTT. It is translated as CASSRAGGTDTQYF.

This chain joins TRBV5-1 and TRBJ2-2; 7 nucleotides line up with TRBD1. J was trimmed by 4 bases and V by 0 bases; bases with no gene match: 6. CDR1 and CDR2 from the germline V gene are SGHRS and YFSETQ. The length of the CDR3 is 16 residues. CDR3 in amino acids: CASSLGGTVTTGELFF. Here the CDR3 DNA reads TGCGCCAGCAGCTTGGGGGGGACAGTTACCACCGGGGAGCTGTTTTTT.

The rearrangement joins TRBV6-1 to TRBJ1-1; 7 nucleotides match TRBD1. The trim removed 8 bases at V and 7 bases at J, leaving 4 bases unmatched. CDR3 length: 11 amino acids. In germline, CDR1 is MNHNS, CDR2 SASEGT. The CDR3 nucleotides are TGTGCCAGCGGCAGGGGGATTGAAGCTTTCTTT. It specifies CASGRGIEAFF.

The chain couples TRBV5-8 to TRBJ2-5; perhaps TRBD1 as D (5 bases). The ends were cut back, 1 base at V and 1 base at J, with 14 bases in the middle. This CDR3 has 16 amino acids. Germline V gives CDR1 SGHTS, CDR2 YDEGEE. CDR3 residues: CASSLWVSRAQETQYF. In DNA, the CDR3 is TGTGCCAGCAGCTTGTGGGTGAGCAGGGCCCAAGAGACCCAGTACTTC. The full variable domain, in which reference TRBV5-8 and TRBJ2-5 provide the parts outside the CDR3, is EAGVTQSPTHLIKTRGQQATLRCSPISGHTSVYWYQQALGLGLQFLLWYDEGEERNRGNFPPRFSGRQFPNYSSELNVNALELEDSALYLCASSLWVSRAQETQYFGPGTRLLVL.

CDR3: CATSLGGNYGYTF. The CDR3 DNA reads as TGTGCCACCAGCCTAGGTGGTAACTATGGCTACACCTTC. This sequence joins TRBV15 and TRBJ1-2; D is unresolved. The V gene's germline CDR1 is LNHNV and CDR2 YYDKDF (reference sequence). There are 13 residues in the CDR3. V was clipped by 5 bases and J by 1 base, with 8 bases between them.

V and J are TRBV6-1 and TRBJ2-5, with TRBD2 identical over 11 bases. The germline CDR1 and CDR2 sequences are MNHNS and SASEGT. V shed 8 bases and J 4 bases; nucleotides not matched to a gene: 6. This CDR3 is 14 amino acids long. The CDR3 reads CASYPGLAAETQYF. DNA of the CDR3: TGTGCCAGCTACCCGGGACTAGCGGCAGAGACCCAGTACTTC.

This clone is a singleton in its sample. The rearrangement joins TRBV19 to TRBJ2-4; D perhaps matches TRBD1 (6 bases). Per germline, CDR1 LNHDA and CDR2 SQIVND (reference sequence). V was shortened by 3 bases and J by 8 bases, with 11 bases between the two germline ends. The CDR3 is made up of 13 amino acids. The CDR3 sequence is CASSIKQGDIQYF. As DNA, the CDR3 is TGTGCCAGTAGTATTAAACAGGGAGACATTCAGTACTTC.

The J gene is TRBJ1-2, the V gene TRBV19, with D unresolved. The CDR3 runs 17 residues. Germline values: CDR1 LNHDA, CDR2 SQIVND (reference sequence). V was trimmed by 5 bases and J by 0 bases, leaving 19 bases between them. The CDR3 region is CASSEASTILANYGYTF. The CDR3 DNA reads TGTGCCAGTAGTGAGGCCTCGACGATATTAGCTAACTATGGCTACACCTTC. Combining the CDR3 with reference TRBV19 and TRBJ1-2 gives the whole variable domain DGGITQSPKYLFRKEGQNVTLSCEQNLNHDAMYWYRQDPGQGLRLIYYSQIVNDFQKGDIAEGYSVSREKKESFPLTVTSAQKNPTAFYLCASSEASTILANYGYTFGSGTRLTVV.

V gene TRBV11-2 combines with J gene TRBJ2-7; the match to TRBD2 covers 9 bases. Germline V gene sequence: CDR1 SGHAT, CDR2 FQNNGV. With 2 bases clipped from V and 6 bases from J, the junction kept 11 bases outside the gene matches. The CDR3 has 16 residues. CDR3 in DNA: TGTGCCAGCAGCTTAATTGCGGGGGGGCTCTTGCTCGAGCAGTACTTC. The encoded protein is CASSLIAGGLLLEQYF.

J is TRBJ2-1 and V is TRBV7-6, with D perhaps TRBD2 (5 bases). There are 14 residues in the CDR3. Germline lookup yields CDR1 SGHVS and CDR2 FNYEAQ. V lost 0 bases and J 4 bases, leaving 7 bases between the germline ends. The CDR3 DNA is TGTGCCAGCAGCTTAGCGGGAGAGTACAATGAGCAGTTCTTC. It yields the protein CASSLAGEYNEQFF.

The gene calls are TRBV18 and TRBJ1-5; D might be TRBD1 (6 bases). Trimming removed 5 bases from V and 4 bases from J, with 18 bases in between. Germline lookup yields CDR1 KGHSH and CDR2 LQKENI. The CDR3 consists of 16 residues. The CDR3 nucleotides are TGTGCCAGCTCAACCCGGACAGTTTGGGAGAATCAGCCCCAGCATTTT. Its protein is CASSTRTVWENQPQHF. The full variable domain, with the rest looked up from reference TRBV18 and TRBJ1-5, is NAGVMQNPRHLVRRRGQEARLRCSPMKGHSHVYWYRQLPEEGLKFMVYLQKENIIDESGMPKERFSAEFPKEGPSILRIQQVVRGDSAAYFCASSTRTVWENQPQHFGDGTRLSIL.